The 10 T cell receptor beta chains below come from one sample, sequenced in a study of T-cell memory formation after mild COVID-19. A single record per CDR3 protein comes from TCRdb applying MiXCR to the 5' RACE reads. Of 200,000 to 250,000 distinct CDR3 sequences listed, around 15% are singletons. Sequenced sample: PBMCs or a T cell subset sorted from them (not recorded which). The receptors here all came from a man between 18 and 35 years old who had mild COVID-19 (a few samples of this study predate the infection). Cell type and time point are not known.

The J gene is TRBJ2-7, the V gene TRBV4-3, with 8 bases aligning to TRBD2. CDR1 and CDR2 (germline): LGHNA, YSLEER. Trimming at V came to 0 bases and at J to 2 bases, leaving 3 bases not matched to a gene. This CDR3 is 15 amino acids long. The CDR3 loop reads CASSQDRGGTYEQYF. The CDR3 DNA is TGCGCCAGCAGCCAAGATCGCGGGGGGACCTACGAGCAGTACTTC.

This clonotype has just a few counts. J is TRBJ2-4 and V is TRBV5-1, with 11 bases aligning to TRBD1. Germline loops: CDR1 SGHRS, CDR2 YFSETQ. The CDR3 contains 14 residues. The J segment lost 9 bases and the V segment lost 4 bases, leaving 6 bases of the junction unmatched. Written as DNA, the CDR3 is TGCGCCAGCAGCCCGGGACAGGGGGGTAGCATTCAGTACTTC. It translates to CASSPGQGGSIQYF.

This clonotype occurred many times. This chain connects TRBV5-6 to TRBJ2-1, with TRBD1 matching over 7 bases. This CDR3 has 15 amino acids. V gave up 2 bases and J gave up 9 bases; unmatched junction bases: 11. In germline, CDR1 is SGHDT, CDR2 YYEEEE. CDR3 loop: CASSLGGSLLGEQFF. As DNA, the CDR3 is TGTGCCAGCAGCTTAGGGGGCAGTCTGCTTGGTGAGCAGTTCTTC.

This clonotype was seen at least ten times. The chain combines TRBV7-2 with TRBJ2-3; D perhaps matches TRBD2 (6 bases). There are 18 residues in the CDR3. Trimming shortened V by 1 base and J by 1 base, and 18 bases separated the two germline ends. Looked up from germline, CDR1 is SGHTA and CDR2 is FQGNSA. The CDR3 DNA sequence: TGTGCCAGCAGCTTAGTGTTCCGGCGGGGAACCCGCACAGATACGCAGTATTTT. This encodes CASSLVFRRGTRTDTQYF. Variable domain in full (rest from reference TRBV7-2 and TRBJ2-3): GAGVSQSPSNKVTEKGKDVELRCDPISGHTALYWYRQSLGQGLEFLIYFQGNSAPDKSGLPSDRFSAERTGGSVSTLTIQRTQQEDSAVYLCASSLVFRRGTRTDTQYFGPGTRLTVL.

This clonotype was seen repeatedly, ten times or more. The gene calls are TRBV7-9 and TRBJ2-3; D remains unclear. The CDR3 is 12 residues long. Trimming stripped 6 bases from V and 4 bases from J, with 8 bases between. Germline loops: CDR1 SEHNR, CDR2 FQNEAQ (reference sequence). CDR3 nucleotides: TGTGCCAGCAGACGTGGGTCAGATACGCAGTATTTT. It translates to CASRRGSDTQYF.

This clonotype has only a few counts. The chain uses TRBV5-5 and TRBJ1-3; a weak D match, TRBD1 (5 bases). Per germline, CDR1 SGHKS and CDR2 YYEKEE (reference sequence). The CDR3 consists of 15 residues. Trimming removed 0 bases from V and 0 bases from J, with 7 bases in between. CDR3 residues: CASSLAGLSGNTIYF. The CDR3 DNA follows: TGTGCCAGCAGCTTGGCAGGGCTCTCTGGAAACACCATATATTTT.

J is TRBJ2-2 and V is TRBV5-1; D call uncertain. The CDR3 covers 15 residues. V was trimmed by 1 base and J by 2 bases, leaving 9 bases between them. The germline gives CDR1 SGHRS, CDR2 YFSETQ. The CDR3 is CASSLTQRNTGELFF. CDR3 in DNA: TGCGCCAGCAGCTTGACACAGAGAAACACCGGGGAGCTGTTTTTT.

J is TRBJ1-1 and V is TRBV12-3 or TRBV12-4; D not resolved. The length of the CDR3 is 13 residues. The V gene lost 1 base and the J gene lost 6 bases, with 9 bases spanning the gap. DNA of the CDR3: TGTGCCAGCAGTTTAGTTGGAGGATCTGAAGCTTTCTTT. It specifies CASSLVGGSEAFF.

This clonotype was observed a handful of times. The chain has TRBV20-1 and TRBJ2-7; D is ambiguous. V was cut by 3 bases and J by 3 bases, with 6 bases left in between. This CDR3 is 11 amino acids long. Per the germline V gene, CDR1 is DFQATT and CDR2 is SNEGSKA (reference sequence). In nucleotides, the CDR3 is TGCAGTGCTAGGGTGGGCTACGAGCAGTACTTC. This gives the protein CSARVGYEQYF.

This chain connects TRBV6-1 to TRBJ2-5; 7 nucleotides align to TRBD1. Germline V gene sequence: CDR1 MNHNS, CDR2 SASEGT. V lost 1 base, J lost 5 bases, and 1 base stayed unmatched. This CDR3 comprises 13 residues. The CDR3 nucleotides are TGTGCCAGCAGTGAAGGACAGGGCGAGACCCAGTACTTC. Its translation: CASSEGQGETQYF.